The 6 T cell receptor beta chains below were found in one sample sequenced in a study of blood T cell repertoires in COVID-19. Measured with immunoSEQ multiplex PCR; TCRdb has only the in-frame clones, and not every one. The sample includes just under 150,000 clones, about 87% seen only once; the top ten take over 8.5%. The sample was peripheral blood. The origin of the receptors is a woman aged 50 to 60 with active or convalescent COVID-19.

V and J are TRBV18 and TRBJ2-7, with 10 bases matching TRBD2. V trimming: 3 bases; J trimming: 7 bases; junction bases outside the gene matches: 9. CDR3 length: 15 residues. Looked up from germline, CDR1 is KGHSH and CDR2 is LQKENI. The DNA for the CDR3 is TGTGCCAGCTCACCTGATAGCGGGAGGAGAGGGGAGCAGTACTTC. Translated: CASSPDSGRRGEQYF.

The chain is built from TRBV12-3 or TRBV12-4 and TRBJ2-7; tentatively, D is TRBD1 (5 bases). The V gene lost 6 bases and the J gene lost 2 bases, with 8 bases spanning the gap. The length of the CDR3 is 12 residues. For the CDR3, the DNA is TGTGCCAGCAGCCAGGGTCCCTACGAGCAGTACTTC. Residues: CASSQGPYEQYF.

The chain combines TRBV29-1 with TRBJ2-1; tentative D call: TRBD2 (5 bases). V lost 2 bases, J lost 1 base, and 9 bases lay in between. Per germline, CDR1 SQVTM and CDR2 ANQGSEA. This CDR3 contains 14 residues. The DNA of the CDR3 is TGCAGCGTTGAACGGGATTCATCCTACAATGAGCAGTTCTTC. This sequence encodes CSVERDSSYNEQFF.

The chain employs TRBV27 and TRBJ2-7, with 7 bases matching TRBD1. V lost 2 bases, J lost 2 bases, and 3 bases stayed unmatched. CDR3 size: 14 residues. Germline CDR1 is MNHEY and CDR2 is SMNVEV (reference sequence). This chain's CDR3 is CASSLRQGAYEQYF. CDR3 coding DNA: TGTGCCAGCAGTTTAAGGCAGGGGGCCTACGAGCAGTACTTC.

The chain has TRBV4-2 and TRBJ2-1; TRBD2 aligns across 11 bases. The CDR3 runs 19 residues. The V segment lost 1 base and the J segment 2 bases; nucleotides outside the gene matches: 10. Germline loops: CDR1 LGHNA, CDR2 YNFKEQ. CDR3 bases: TGTGCCAGCAGCCAAGTCCTGCTAGCGGGAGGCATCCCCTACAATGAGCAGTTCTTC. Protein: CASSQVLLAGGIPYNEQFF.

This clone was detected only a few times. The rearrangement links TRBV24-1 to TRBJ2-5; D call uncertain. Germline V gene sequence: CDR1 KGHDR, CDR2 SFDVKD. The CDR3 runs 13 residues. Trimming shortened V by 2 bases and J by 4 bases, and 7 bases separated the two germline ends. The CDR3 protein is CATSDSTGETQYF. CDR3 nucleotide sequence: TGTGCCACCAGTGATTCGACGGGAGAGACCCAGTACTTC.